Below are 29 T cell receptor beta chains sequenced from a single sample in a study of MAIT cells during Salmonella Paratyphi A infection. The study's findings and limits: Infection appeared not to change oligoclonal MAIT cell TRBV usage, which favoured TRBV20 and TRBV6.

TCRdb analysed the 5' RACE reads with MiXCR anew, one entry per CDR3 protein. The data hold over 750 distinct CDR3 sequences, with about 20% observed a single time. Time point meaning: mid-infection, around enteric fever diagnosis. Flow cytometry identified and sorted MAIT cells as Valpha7.2+ CD161+ T cells. The antigens for these receptors are not known. The source was MAIT cells from blood, collected at the middle sampling point of the challenge study. All receptors come from a person between 18 and 75 years old who was deliberately infected with Salmonella Paratyphi A in a paratyphoid fever challenge study.

The rearrangement joins TRBV29-1 to TRBJ2-2; TRBD2 matches 9 bases. V gave up 0 bases and J gave up 4 bases; unmatched junction bases: 9. The CDR3 is 17 residues long. Germline CDR1 reads SQVTM; CDR2 reads ANQGSEA. CDR3: CSVEEGKREVGTGELFF. Here the CDR3 DNA reads TGCAGCGTTGAAGAAGGGAAGCGGGAGGTCGGCACCGGGGAGCTGTTTTTT.

The gene calls are TRBV6-4 and TRBJ1-5; D gene ambiguous. Trimming cost V 0 bases and J 4 bases, with 7 bases left between them. The CDR3 covers 14 residues. CDR1 is MRHNA, CDR2 SNTAGT, per germline. CDR3 protein: CASSDSAENQPQHF. CDR3 sequence (DNA): TGTGCCAGCAGTGACTCGGCAGAAAATCAGCCCCAGCATTTT.

There are many counts of this clonotype. The chain combines TRBV6-4 with TRBJ2-5; perhaps TRBD2 as D (6 bases). CDR1 is MRHNA and CDR2 is SNTAGT in the germline V gene. Trimming pared 2 bases from V and 4 bases from J, leaving 14 bases between. This CDR3 region has 15 residues. The CDR3 DNA reads TGTGCCAGCAGTGACACTAGCTCGGGGGTAGAGACCCAGTACTTC. This gives the protein CASSDTSSGVETQYF.

This clonotype was counted between two and nine times. The chain recombines TRBV3-1 with TRBJ2-1; D possibly corresponds to TRBD2 (5 bases). Between the trimmed V and J ends, which lost 1 base and 8 bases, there was a span of 21 bases. The CDR3 runs to 17 residues. Germline V gives CDR1 LGHDT, CDR2 YNNKEL (reference sequence). The DNA for the CDR3 is TGTGCCAGCAGCCAAGGCCTGGAAGGGTTTAGCGTCGATGAGCAGTTCTTC. This codes for CASSQGLEGFSVDEQFF.

V is TRBV4-2 and J is TRBJ1-1, with D uncertain. The CDR3 loop spans 15 amino acids. The V gene's germline CDR1 is LGHNA and CDR2 YNFKEQ. Between the trimmed V and J ends, which lost 0 bases and 5 bases, there was a span of 13 bases. For the CDR3, the DNA is TGTGCCAGCAGCCAAGAAAATGGAGGTGTGACTGAAGCTTTCTTT. It encodes CASSQENGGVTEAFF.

The DNA of the CDR3 is TGTGCCAGCAGCCCCACGTGGGGTAGCGGGGGGGTTGAGCAGTTCTTC. Translated: CASSPTWGSGGVEQFF. The rearrangement joins TRBV3-1 to TRBJ2-1; 11 nucleotides align to TRBD2. The trim removed 4 bases at V and 9 bases at J, leaving 11 bases unmatched. Per germline, CDR1 LGHDT and CDR2 YNNKEL (reference sequence). This CDR3 is built from 16 residues.

This clonotype was detected ten times or more. The V call is TRBV5-1, the J call TRBJ2-5; D unclear. The CDR3 sequence is 13 residues long. Germline V CDR1 and CDR2: SGHRS, YFSETQ. V was shortened by 1 base and J by 5 bases, with 9 bases between the two germline ends. The CDR3 sequence: CASSLYPGETQYF. The CDR3 coding sequence is TGCGCCAGCAGCTTGTACCCTGGGGAGACCCAGTACTTC.

The chain combines TRBV4-2 with TRBJ2-7; 10 bases are a match to TRBD1. Germline assignment: CDR1 LGHNA and CDR2 YNFKEQ. V dropped 5 bases and J dropped 4; count of bases not matched to a gene: 5. The CDR3 totals 14 residues. The CDR3 nucleotides read TGTGCCAGCAGCGGCGGACAGGGGGATTACGAGCAGTACTTC. Residues: CASSGGQGDYEQYF.

The chain's CDR3 is CASSDGTSGNEQFF. The CDR3 DNA reads TGTGCCAGCAGTGACGGGACTAGCGGGAATGAGCAGTTCTTC. The J gene is TRBJ2-1, the V gene TRBV6-4, with 12 bases that match TRBD2. The junction had 0 bases not matched to a gene; V was cut back by 2 bases and J by 7 bases. Germline lookup yields CDR1 MRHNA and CDR2 SNTAGT. This CDR3 contains 14 residues.

This clonotype is judged medium-sized. J is TRBJ2-7 and V is TRBV15, with D perhaps matching TRBD1 (7 bases). The CDR3 loop spans 16 amino acids. Trimming shortened V by 0 bases and J by 0 bases, and 12 bases separated the two germline ends. Germline loops: CDR1 LNHNV, CDR2 YYDKDF (reference sequence). The CDR3 sequence: CATSRDSGDSSYEQYF. CDR3 DNA sequence: TGTGCCACCAGCAGAGATTCGGGGGACAGCTCCTACGAGCAGTACTTC.

Sample share makes this clonotype medium-sized (0.01 to 0.1%). J is TRBJ2-1 and V is TRBV4-1, with TRBD2 matching 11 bases. The CDR3 runs 15 residues. CDR1 MGHRA and CDR2 YSYEKL come from the germline V gene. V lost 4 bases, J lost 8 bases, and 7 bases stayed unmatched. CDR3 amino acids: CASSPGTSGGDEQFF. The CDR3 DNA sequence: TGCGCCAGCAGCCCGGGCACTAGCGGGGGTGATGAGCAGTTCTTC.

Sample share makes this clonotype medium-sized. CDR3 in DNA: TGTGCCAGCAGCCAAGAACTAGCGGGGGGGCAAGATACGCAGTATTTT. Amino acid sequence: CASSQELAGGQDTQYF. The chain is built from TRBV4-2 and TRBJ2-3, with 13 bases identical to TRBD2. Trimming at V came to 0 bases and at J to 5 bases, leaving 2 bases not matched to a gene. This CDR3 comprises 16 residues. Germline loops: CDR1 LGHNA, CDR2 YNFKEQ.

The V gene is TRBV20-1, the J gene TRBJ1-5; D is unresolved. CDR1 and CDR2 from the germline V gene are DFQATT and SNEGSKA (reference sequence). V shed 1 base and J shed 8 bases, with 15 bases lying between them. The CDR3 contains 14 residues. The CDR3 spells CSARGLGQHEPQHF. The DNA of the CDR3 is TGCAGTGCTAGAGGTCTCGGGCAGCATGAGCCCCAGCATTTT.

This rearrangement joins TRBV4-2 to TRBJ2-6, with TRBD2 matching over 9 bases. The CDR3 is made up of 15 amino acids. The V gene's germline CDR1 is LGHNA and CDR2 YNFKEQ. V gave up 4 bases and J gave up 4 bases; unmatched junction bases: 2. CDR3 amino acids: CASSPTSGGANVLTF. CDR3 coding DNA: TGTGCCAGCAGCCCCACTAGCGGGGGGGCCAACGTCCTGACTTTC.

This clonotype is deemed large (0.1 to 1%). The V call is TRBV7-2, the J call TRBJ2-5; weak D call: TRBD2 (6 bases). Germline V CDR1 and CDR2: SGHTA, FQGNSA. The CDR3 is 12 residues long. The ends were cut back, 8 bases at V and 5 bases at J, with 12 bases in the middle. Here the CDR3 reads CASRDLTETQYF. CDR3 DNA sequence: TGTGCCAGCCGGGACTTAACGGAGACCCAGTACTTC.

The rearrangement joins TRBV20-1 to TRBJ1-2; TRBD1 aligns across 7 bases. V was pared by 0 bases and J by 3 bases, with 7 bases of the junction left unmatched. CDR3 length equals 15 residues. The germline CDR1 and CDR2 sequences are DFQATT and SNEGSKA (reference sequence). CDR3: CSARDPDRVDYGYTF. In nucleotides, the CDR3 is TGCAGTGCTAGAGACCCCGACAGGGTCGACTATGGCTACACCTTC.

In its sample, this clonotype was seen a few times. The rearrangement links TRBV6-4 to TRBJ2-5, with TRBD2 matching over 10 bases. After removal of 5 bases from V and 1 base from J, the junction contained 4 bases not matched to a gene. The V gene's germline CDR1 is MRHNA and CDR2 SNTAGT. The CDR3 runs 15 residues. Here the CDR3 reads CASSLLAGTQETQYF. CDR3 nucleotide sequence: TGTGCCAGCAGTCTACTAGCGGGGACCCAAGAGACCCAGTACTTC.

The chain joins TRBV15 to TRBJ2-3; 11 positions agree with TRBD1. With the DNA end fitting TRBJ2-5 better, the J assignment may be wrong. There are 15 residues in the CDR3. Germline V gene sequence: CDR1 LNHNV, CDR2 YYDKDF (reference sequence). In DNA, the CDR3 is TGTGCCACCAGCAGAGGGACAGGGGGCGCAGAGACCCAGTACTTC. Its protein is CATSRGTGGAETQYF.

This clonotype showed up just a few times. This chain joins TRBV6-2 or TRBV6-3 and TRBJ2-1; 9 nucleotides align to TRBD2. CDR3 length: 16 amino acids. V gave up 7 bases and J gave up 2 bases; unmatched junction bases: 9. Per the germline V gene, CDR1 is MNHEY and CDR2 is SVGEGT. CDR3 residues: CASIPNSGSTYNEQFF. In DNA, the CDR3 is TGTGCCAGCATCCCTAATAGCGGGAGCACCTACAATGAGCAGTTCTTC.

The chain couples TRBV6-2 or TRBV6-3 to TRBJ2-2; D might be TRBD2 (6 bases). There are 15 residues in the CDR3. Trimming cost V 6 bases and J 3 bases, with 14 bases left between them. Germline assignment: CDR1 MNHEY and CDR2 SVGEGT. CDR3 amino acids: CASSKEGRDTGELFF. CDR3 DNA sequence: TGTGCCAGCAGCAAGGAGGGCCGGGACACCGGGGAGCTGTTTTTT.

V usage is TRBV21-1 and J usage is TRBJ2-5; the D call of TRBD2 is as the table states it, not checked on the DNA. TRBV21-1 is a recognized pseudogene. This CDR3 contains 15 residues. CDR3 in amino acids: CASSKKGLYQETQYF. CDR3 sequence (DNA): TGTGCCAGCAGCAAAAAAGGACTGTACCAAGAGACCCAGTACTTC.

The gene calls are TRBV9 and TRBJ2-3; TRBD2 is a possible D gene (7 bases). Trimming took 0 bases from V and 4 from J, leaving 18 bases between them. This CDR3 is built from 17 residues. The V gene's germline CDR1 is SGDLS and CDR2 YYNGEE. The CDR3 sequence is CASSVGGRGRAPDTQYF. The CDR3 DNA is TGTGCCAGCAGCGTAGGAGGAAGGGGGAGGGCCCCAGATACGCAGTATTTT. The full variable domain, completed using reference TRBV9 and TRBJ2-3, is DSGVTQTPKHLITATGQRVTLRCSPRSGDLSVYWYQQSLDQGLQFLIQYYNGEERAKGNILERFSAQQFPDLHSELNLSSLELGDSALYFCASSVGGRGRAPDTQYFGPGTRLTVL.

This chain links TRBV6-4 with TRBJ2-3; the D is unclear. The germline V and J ends were trimmed by 4 bases and 1 base, with 6 bases remaining between them. CDR1 and CDR2 from the germline V gene are MRHNA and SNTAGT. This CDR3 spans 13 amino acids. The CDR3 region has the DNA TGTGCCAGCAGTGTCACAGGCACAGATACGCAGTATTTT. This codes for CASSVTGTDTQYF.

This clonotype was counted only a few times. CDR3: CASSQDVGSGANVLTF. In DNA form, the CDR3 reads TGCGCCAGCAGCCAAGATGTAGGCTCTGGGGCCAACGTCCTGACTTTC. The chain employs TRBV4-3 and TRBJ2-6; D is unresolved. The CDR3 consists of 16 residues. Germline assignment: CDR1 LGHNA and CDR2 YSLEER. The V end lost 0 bases, the J end lost 0 bases, and 6 bases lay between the germline ends.

This clonotype showed up just a few times. The chain links TRBV7-6 to TRBJ1-2; D unresolved. Trimming left V 5 bases short and J 4 bases short, with 14 bases between. CDR3 length: 14 residues. From germline, CDR1 is SGHVS and CDR2 FNYEAQ. The CDR3 nucleotides are TGTGCCAGCAGCCCCGAGGCGGCAGTCTATGGCTACACCTTC. This sequence encodes CASSPEAAVYGYTF.

This chain joins TRBV13 and TRBJ2-1; D not certain. The CDR3 sequence is 11 residues long. V shed 5 bases and J shed 9 bases, with 8 bases lying between them. Per the germline V gene, CDR1 is PRHDT and CDR2 is FYEKMQ (reference sequence). The DNA for the CDR3 is TGTGCCAGCAGCGACTCGGGTGAGCAGTTCTTC. It codes for CASSDSGEQFF.

The chain is built from TRBV4-3 and TRBJ2-3; 11 bases agree with TRBD1. V lost 0 bases and J lost 4; bases outside the gene matches: 3. This CDR3 spans 16 amino acids. Germline assignment: CDR1 LGHNA and CDR2 YSLEER. CDR3 loop: CASSQEVGQGADTQYF. The CDR3 DNA reads TGCGCCAGCAGCCAAGAAGTGGGACAGGGGGCAGATACGCAGTATTTT.

The chain is built from TRBV5-1 and TRBJ2-3; D call uncertain. V shed 4 bases and J shed 6 bases, with 6 bases lying between them. There are 11 residues in the CDR3. The germline CDR1 and CDR2 sequences are SGHRS and YFSETQ. The chain's CDR3 is CASSDVDTQYF. The CDR3 nucleotides read TGCGCCAGCAGCGATGTCGATACGCAGTATTTT. Full variable domain (remainder filled in from reference TRBV5-1 and TRBJ2-3): KAGVTQTPRYLIKTRGQQVTLSCSPISGHRSVSWYQQTPGQGLQFLFEYFSETQRNKGNFPGRFSGRQFSNSRSEMNVSTLELGDSALYLCASSDVDTQYFGPGTRLTVL.

V is TRBV6-5 and J is TRBJ2-3; 8 bases are a match to TRBD2. CDR1 is MNHEY and CDR2 is SVGAGI in the germline V gene. Trimming removed 8 bases from V and 4 bases from J; junction bases left unmatched: 11. The CDR3 runs 15 residues. CDR3 sequence: CASVESGSMADTQYF. CDR3 bases: TGTGCCAGCGTTGAAAGCGGGAGTATGGCAGATACGCAGTATTTT.